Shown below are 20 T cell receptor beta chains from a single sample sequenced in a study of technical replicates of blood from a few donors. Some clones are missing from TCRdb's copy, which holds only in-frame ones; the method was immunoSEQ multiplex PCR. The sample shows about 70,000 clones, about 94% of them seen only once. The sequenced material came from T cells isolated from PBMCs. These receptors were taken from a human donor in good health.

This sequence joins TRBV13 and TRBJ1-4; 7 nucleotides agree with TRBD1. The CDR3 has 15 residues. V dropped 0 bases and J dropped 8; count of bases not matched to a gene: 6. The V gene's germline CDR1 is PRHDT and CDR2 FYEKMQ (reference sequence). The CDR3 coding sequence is TGTGCCAGCAGCTTAGGACAGGGGATTGGAGAAAAACTGTTTTTT. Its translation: CASSLGQGIGEKLFF.

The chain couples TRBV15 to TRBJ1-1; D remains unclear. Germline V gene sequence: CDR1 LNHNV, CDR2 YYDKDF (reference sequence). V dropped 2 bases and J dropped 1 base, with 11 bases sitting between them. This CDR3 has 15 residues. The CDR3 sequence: CATSRLRGSNTEAFF. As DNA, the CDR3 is TGTGCCACCAGCAGACTCAGAGGGTCGAACACTGAAGCTTTCTTT.

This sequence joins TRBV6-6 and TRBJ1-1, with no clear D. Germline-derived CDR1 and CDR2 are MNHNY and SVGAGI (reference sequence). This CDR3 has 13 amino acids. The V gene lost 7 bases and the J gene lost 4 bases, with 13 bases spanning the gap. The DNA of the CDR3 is TGTGCCAGCACCCTCGGACTCCTCACTGAAGCTTTCTTT. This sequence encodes CASTLGLLTEAFF.

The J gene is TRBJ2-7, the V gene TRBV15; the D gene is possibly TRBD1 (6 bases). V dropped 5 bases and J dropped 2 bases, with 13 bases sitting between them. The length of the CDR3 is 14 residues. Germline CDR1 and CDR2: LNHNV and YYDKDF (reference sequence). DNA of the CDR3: TGTGCCACCAGCTTCGGGACAACCGCCTACGAGCAGTACTTC. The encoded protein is CATSFGTTAYEQYF.

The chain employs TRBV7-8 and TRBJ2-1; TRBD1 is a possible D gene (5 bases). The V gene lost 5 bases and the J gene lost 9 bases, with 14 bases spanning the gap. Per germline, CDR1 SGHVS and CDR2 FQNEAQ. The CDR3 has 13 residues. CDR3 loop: CASSPTLGVEQFF. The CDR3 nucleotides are TGTGCCAGCAGCCCGACCTTAGGGGTTGAGCAGTTCTTC.

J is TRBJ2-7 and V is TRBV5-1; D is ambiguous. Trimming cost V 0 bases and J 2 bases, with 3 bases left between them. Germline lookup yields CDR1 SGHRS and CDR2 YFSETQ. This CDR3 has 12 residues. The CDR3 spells CASSLDTYEQYF. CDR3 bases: TGCGCCAGCAGCTTGGATACCTACGAGCAGTACTTC. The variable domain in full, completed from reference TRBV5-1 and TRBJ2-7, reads KAGVTQTPRYLIKTRGQQVTLSCSPISGHRSVSWYQQTPGQGLQFLFEYFSETQRNKGNFPGRFSGRQFSNSRSEMNVSTLELGDSALYLCASSLDTYEQYFGPGTRLTVT.

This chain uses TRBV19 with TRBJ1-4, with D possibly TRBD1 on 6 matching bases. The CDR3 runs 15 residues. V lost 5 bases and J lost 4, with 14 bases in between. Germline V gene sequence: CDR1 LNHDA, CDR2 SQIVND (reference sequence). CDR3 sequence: CASSADRPINEKLFF. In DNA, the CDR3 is TGTGCCAGTAGTGCAGACAGGCCGATTAATGAAAAACTGTTTTTT.

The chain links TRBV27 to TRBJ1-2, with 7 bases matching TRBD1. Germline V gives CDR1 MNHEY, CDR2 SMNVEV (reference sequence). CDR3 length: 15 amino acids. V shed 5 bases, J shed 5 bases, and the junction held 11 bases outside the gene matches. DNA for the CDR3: TGTGCCAGCAGTCCGCTGACCGGGACAGAGTATGGCTACACCTTC. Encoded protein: CASSPLTGTEYGYTF.

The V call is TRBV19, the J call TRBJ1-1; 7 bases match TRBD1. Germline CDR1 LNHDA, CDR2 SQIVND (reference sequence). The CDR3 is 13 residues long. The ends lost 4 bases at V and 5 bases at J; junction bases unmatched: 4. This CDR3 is CASSTTGNTEAFF. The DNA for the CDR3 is TGTGCCAGTAGTACGACAGGGAATACTGAAGCTTTCTTT.

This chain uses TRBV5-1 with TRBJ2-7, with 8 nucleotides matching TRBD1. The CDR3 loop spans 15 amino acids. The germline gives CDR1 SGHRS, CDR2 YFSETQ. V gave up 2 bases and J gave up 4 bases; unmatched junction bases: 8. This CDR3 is CASSLTGGSSYEQYF. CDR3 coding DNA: TGCGCCAGCAGCTTAACAGGGGGGTCATCTTACGAGCAGTACTTC. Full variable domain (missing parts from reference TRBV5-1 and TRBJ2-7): KAGVTQTPRYLIKTRGQQVTLSCSPISGHRSVSWYQQTPGQGLQFLFEYFSETQRNKGNFPGRFSGRQFSNSRSEMNVSTLELGDSALYLCASSLTGGSSYEQYFGPGTRLTVT.

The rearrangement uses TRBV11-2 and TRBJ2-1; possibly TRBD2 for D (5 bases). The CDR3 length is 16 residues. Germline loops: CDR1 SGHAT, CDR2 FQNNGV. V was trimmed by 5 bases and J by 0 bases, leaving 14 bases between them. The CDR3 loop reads CASSIILAYSYNEQFF. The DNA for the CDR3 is TGTGCCAGCAGCATTATCCTAGCTTACTCCTACAATGAGCAGTTCTTC.

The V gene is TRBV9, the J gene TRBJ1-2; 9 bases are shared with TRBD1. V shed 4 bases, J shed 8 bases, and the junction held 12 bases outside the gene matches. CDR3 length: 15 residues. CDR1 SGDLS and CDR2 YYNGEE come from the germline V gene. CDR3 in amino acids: CASSTQRAGTGGYTF. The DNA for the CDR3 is TGTGCCAGCAGCACCCAAAGAGCCGGGACAGGGGGCTACACCTTC.

The CDR3 loop is CASSEDSYPDTQYF. The DNA for the CDR3 is TGTGCCAGCAGTGAAGATAGCTACCCCGATACGCAGTATTTT. The V call is TRBV6-1, the J call TRBJ2-3; D uncertain. V lost 1 base, J lost 6 bases, and 11 bases lay in between. This CDR3 spans 14 amino acids. The germline V gene has CDR1 MNHNS and CDR2 SASEGT.

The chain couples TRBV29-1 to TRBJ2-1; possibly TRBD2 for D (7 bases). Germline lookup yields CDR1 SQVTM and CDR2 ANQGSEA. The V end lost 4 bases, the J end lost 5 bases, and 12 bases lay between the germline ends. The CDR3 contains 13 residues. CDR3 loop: CSVGGRGDNEQFF. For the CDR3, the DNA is TGCAGCGTTGGAGGGAGGGGGGACAATGAGCAGTTCTTC.

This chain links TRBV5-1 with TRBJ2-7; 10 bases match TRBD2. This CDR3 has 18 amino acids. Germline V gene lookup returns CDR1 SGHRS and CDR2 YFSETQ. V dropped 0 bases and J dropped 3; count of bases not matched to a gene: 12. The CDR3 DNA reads TGCGCCAGCAGCTTGGCCACCCAAAGCGGGAGGGCTATCTACGAGCAGTACTTC. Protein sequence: CASSLATQSGRAIYEQYF.

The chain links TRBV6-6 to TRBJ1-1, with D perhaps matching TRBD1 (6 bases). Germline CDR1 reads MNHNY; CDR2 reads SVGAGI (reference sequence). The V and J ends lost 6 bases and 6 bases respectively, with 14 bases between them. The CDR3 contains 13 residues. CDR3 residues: CASRLNRVAEAFF. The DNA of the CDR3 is TGTGCCAGCAGATTAAACAGGGTCGCTGAAGCTTTCTTT.

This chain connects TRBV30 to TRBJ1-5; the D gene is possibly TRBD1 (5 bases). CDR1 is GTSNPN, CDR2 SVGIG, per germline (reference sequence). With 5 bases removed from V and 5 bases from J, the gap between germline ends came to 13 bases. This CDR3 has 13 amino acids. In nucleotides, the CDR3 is TGTGCCTGGGCCCGGGACTACGATCAGCCCCAGCATTTT. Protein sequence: CAWARDYDQPQHF.

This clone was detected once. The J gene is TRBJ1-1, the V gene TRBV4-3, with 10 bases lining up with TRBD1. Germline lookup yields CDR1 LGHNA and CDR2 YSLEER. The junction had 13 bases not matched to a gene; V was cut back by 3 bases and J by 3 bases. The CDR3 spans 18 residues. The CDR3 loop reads CASSQHTGQGVRDTEAFF. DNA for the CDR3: TGCGCCAGCAGCCAGCACACCGGACAGGGGGTTAGGGACACTGAAGCTTTCTTT.

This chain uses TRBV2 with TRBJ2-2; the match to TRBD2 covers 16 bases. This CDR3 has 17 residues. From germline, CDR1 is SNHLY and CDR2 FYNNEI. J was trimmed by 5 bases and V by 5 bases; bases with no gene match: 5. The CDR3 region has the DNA TGTGCCAGCAGTACGGGACTAGCGGGAGGGAGAACCGGGGAGCTGTTTTTT. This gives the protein CASSTGLAGGRTGELFF.

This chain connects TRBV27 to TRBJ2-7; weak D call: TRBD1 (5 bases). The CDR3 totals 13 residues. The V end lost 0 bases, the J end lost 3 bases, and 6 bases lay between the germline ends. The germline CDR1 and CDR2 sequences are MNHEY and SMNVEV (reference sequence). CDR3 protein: CASSLSGDYEQYF. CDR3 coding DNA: TGTGCCAGCAGTTTATCAGGGGACTACGAGCAGTACTTC.